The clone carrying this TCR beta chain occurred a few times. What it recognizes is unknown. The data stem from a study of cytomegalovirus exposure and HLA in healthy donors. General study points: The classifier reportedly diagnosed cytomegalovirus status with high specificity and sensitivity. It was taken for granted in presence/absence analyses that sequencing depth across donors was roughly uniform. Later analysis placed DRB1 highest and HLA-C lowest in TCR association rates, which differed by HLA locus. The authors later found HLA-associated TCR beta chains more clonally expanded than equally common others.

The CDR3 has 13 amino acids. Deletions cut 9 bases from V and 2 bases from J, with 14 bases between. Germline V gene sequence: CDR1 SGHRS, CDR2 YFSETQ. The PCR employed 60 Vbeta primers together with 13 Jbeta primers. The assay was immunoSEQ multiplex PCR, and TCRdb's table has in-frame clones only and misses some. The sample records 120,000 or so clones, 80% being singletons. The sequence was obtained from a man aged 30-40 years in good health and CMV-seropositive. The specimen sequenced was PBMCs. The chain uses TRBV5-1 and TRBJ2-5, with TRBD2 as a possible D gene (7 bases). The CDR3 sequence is CATRGLSQETQYF. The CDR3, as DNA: TGCGCCACGCGGGGGCTGAGTCAAGAGACCCAGTACTTC.